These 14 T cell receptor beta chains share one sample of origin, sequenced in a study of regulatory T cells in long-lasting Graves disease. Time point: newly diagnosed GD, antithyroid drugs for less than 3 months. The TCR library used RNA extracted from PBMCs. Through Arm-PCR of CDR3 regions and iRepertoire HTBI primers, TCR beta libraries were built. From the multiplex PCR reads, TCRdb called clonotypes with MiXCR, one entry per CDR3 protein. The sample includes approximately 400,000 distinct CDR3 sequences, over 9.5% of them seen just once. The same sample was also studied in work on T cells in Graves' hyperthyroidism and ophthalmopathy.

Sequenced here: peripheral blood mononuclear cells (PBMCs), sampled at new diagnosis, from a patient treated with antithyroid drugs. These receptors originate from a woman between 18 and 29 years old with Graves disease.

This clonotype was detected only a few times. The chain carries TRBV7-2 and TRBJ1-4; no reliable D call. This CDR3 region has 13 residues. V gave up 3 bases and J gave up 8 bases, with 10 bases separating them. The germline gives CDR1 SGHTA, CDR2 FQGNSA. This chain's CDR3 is CASSLKGGEKLFF. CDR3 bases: TGTGCCAGCAGCTTGAAGGGTGGCGAAAAACTGTTTTTT.

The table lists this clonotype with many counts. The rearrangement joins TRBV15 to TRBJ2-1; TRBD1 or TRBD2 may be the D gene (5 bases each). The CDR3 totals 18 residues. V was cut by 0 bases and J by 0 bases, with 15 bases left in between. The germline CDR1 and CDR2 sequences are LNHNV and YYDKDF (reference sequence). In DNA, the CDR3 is TGTGCCACCAGCAGAGATCTAATTGGGACCAGCTCCTACAATGAGCAGTTCTTC. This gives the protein CATSRDLIGTSSYNEQFF.

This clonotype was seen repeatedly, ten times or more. The CDR3 here is CASSGGRVGTEAFF. CDR3 coding DNA: TGTGCCAGCAGCGGGGGGAGGGTTGGCACTGAAGCTTTCTTT. The chain recombines TRBV12-3 or TRBV12-4 with TRBJ1-1; TRBD1 might be the D (5 bases). The germline V and J ends were trimmed by 6 bases and 4 bases, with 15 bases remaining between them. The CDR3 extends over 14 amino acids.

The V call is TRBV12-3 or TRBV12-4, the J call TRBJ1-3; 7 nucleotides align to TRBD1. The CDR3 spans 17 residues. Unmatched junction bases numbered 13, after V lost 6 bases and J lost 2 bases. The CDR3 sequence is CASSLRRTGDPGNTIYF. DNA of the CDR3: TGTGCCAGCAGCTTAAGGAGAACAGGGGATCCTGGAAACACCATATATTTT.

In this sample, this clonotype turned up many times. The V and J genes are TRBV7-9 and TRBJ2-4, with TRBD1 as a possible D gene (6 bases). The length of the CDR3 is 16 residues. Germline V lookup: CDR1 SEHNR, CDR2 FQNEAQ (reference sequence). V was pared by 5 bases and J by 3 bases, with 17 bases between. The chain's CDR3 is CASSARTGLGKNIQYF. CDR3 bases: TGTGCCAGCAGCGCGAGAACAGGGCTTGGCAAAAACATTCAGTACTTC.

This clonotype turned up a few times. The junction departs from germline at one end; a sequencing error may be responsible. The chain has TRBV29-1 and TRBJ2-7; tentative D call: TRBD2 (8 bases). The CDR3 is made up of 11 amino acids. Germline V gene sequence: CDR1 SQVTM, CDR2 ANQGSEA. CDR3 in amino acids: CSGTVQYEQYF. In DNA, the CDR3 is TGTAGCGGGACAGTGCAGTACGAGCAGTACTTC.

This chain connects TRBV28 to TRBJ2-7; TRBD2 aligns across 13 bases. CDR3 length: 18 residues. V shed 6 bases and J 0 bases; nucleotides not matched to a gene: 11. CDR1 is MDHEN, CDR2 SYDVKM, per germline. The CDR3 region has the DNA TGTGCCAGCAGCCCGGGGACTAGCGGGACCTTTAGCTCCTACGAGCAGTACTTC. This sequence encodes CASSPGTSGTFSSYEQYF.

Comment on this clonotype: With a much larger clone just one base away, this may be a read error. The DNA of the CDR3 is TGTGCCAGCAGTGAGGACAGGGGGTTGAAAACTGAAGCTTTCTTT. Translation gives CASSEDRGLKTEAFF. The rearrangement joins TRBV6-2 or TRBV6-3 to TRBJ1-1; 10 bases are shared with TRBD1. CDR1 is MNHEY, CDR2 SVGEGT, per germline. This CDR3 has 15 residues.

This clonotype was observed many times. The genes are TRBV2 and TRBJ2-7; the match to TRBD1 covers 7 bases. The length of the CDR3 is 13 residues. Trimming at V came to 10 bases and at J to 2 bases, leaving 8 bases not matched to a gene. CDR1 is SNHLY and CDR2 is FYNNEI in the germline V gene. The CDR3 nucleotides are TGTGCCACGGAACGAGACAGGGCCTACGAGCAGTACGTC. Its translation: CATERDRAYEQYV.

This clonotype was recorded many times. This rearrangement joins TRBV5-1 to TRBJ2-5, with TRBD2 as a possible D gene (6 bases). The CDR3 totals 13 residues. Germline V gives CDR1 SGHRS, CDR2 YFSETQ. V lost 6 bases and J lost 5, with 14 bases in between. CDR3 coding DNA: TGCGCCAGCACCGTTTCTAGCGCGGAGACCCAGTACTTC. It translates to CASTVSSAETQYF.

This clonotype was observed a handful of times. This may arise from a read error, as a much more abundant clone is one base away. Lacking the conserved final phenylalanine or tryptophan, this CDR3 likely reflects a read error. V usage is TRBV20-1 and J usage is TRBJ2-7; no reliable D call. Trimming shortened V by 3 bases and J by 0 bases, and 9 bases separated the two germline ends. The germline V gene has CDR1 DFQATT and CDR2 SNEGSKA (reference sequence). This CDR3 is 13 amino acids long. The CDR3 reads CSASSGFSYEQYL. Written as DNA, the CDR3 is TGCAGTGCTAGTTCCGGCTTCTCCTACGAGCAGTACCTC.

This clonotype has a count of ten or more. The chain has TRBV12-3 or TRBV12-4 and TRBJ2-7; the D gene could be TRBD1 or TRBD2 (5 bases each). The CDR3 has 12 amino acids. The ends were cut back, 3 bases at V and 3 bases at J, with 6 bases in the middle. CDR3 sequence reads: CASSFGGYEQYV. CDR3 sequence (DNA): TGTGCCAGCAGTTTTGGGGGCTACGAGCAGTACGTC.

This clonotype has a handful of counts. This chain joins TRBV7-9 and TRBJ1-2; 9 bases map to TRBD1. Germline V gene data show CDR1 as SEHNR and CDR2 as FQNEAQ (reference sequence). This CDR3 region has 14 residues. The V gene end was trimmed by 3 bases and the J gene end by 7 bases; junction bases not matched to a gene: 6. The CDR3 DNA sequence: TGTGCCAGCAGCTTGGGGGGGACAGGGAGTGGCTACACCTTC. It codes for CASSLGGTGSGYTF.

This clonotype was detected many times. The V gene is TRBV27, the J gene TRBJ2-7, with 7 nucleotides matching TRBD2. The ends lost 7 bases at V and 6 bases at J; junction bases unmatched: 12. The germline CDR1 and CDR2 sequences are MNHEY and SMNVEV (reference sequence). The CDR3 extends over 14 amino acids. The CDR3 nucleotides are TGTGCCAGCACCCCGACTAGCCTTTTAGGCGAGCAGTACTTC. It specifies CASTPTSLLGEQYF.